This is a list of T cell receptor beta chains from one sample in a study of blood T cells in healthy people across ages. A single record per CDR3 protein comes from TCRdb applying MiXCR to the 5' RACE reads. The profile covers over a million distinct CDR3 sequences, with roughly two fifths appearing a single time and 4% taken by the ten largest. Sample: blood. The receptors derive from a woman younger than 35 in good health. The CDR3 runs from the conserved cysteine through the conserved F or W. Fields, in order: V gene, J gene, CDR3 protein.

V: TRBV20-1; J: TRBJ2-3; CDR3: CSADTGWGADTQYF
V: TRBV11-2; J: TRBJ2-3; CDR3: CSSSLGGDTQYF
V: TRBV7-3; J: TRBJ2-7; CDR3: CASSFILAGLNEQYF
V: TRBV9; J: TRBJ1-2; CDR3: CASSVVQVVVQEYTYGYTF
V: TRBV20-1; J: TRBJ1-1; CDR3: CSASTGGITEAFF
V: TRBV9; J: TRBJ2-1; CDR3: CASSVIAGTWNEQFF
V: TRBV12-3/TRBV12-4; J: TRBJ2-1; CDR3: CASSPGGLRNMGEQFF
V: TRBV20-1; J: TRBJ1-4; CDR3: CSARDPQGEKPFF
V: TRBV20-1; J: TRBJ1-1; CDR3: CGASKTVGNTEAFF
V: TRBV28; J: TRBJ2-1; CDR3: CASSRPPRLAGETQFF
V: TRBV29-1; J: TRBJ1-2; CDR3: CSVRPGTGVDYGYTF
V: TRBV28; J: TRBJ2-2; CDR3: CASSLKDRHTGELFF
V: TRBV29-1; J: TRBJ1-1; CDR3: CSVAGTSPEAFF
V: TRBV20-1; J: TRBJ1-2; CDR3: CSAPGQGAIHYGYTF
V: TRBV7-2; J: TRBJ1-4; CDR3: CASSLDGHLNEKLFF
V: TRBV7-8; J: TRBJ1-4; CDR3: CASSSPPRPQEEKLFF
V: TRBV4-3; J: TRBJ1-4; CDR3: CASSQGIREKLFF
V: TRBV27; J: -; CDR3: CTTSPGIAARETQYF
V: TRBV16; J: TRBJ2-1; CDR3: CASSPLRGRDNEQFF
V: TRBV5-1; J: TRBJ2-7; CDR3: CASSPVGDPVEQYF
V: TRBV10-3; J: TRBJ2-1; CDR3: CAISESKTAYNEQFF
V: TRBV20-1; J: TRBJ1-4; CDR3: CSAWDTRGANEKLFF
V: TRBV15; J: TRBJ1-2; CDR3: CATSSTRETNYGYTF
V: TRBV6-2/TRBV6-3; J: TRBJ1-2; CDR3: CASSLGHADSYTF
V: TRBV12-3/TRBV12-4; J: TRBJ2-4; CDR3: CASRNTGGKNIQYF
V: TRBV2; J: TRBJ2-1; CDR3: CASPLERDRIMKSSYNEQFF